The source of this TCR beta chain is a study of metastatic and nonmetastatic thyroid tumors. Study information: Repertoire data that came from the blood and tumor or nodule tissue of malignant and benign thyroid patients were compared.

TCRdb ran MiXCR on the PCR reads. The table lists about 25,000 clones, under 25% of them singletons. Until they underwent thyroid surgery, no patient had received any treatment. CDR1 SGHTA and CDR2 FQGNSA come from the germline V gene. This CDR3 is built from 13 residues. V was pared by 2 bases and J by 6 bases, with 3 bases of the junction left unmatched. This clone was seen ten or more times. This clonotype originated in a male donor with papillary thyroid cancer or a benign thyroid nodule (not recorded which). Some clones in this sample may be carry-over from other donors' samples. Specimen: blood. This chain connects TRBV7-2 to TRBJ1-2; 7 bases match TRBD1. CDR3 nucleotides: TGTGCCAGCAGCTTACGACAGGGTAATGGCTACACCTTC. This translates into CASSLRQGNGYTF.